This T cell receptor beta chain was retrieved from a study of T cells after yellow fever vaccination. UMIs and a universal primer site were added when TCR cDNA was made by 5'RACE template switching. TCRdb reprocessed the 5' RACE reads with MiXCR, giving one entry per CDR3 protein. The data show approximately 550,000 distinct CDR3 sequences, roughly 12% seen once. This receptor was taken from a young man who received the YFV17D yellow fever vaccine. The material sequenced was PBMCs, taken on the day of the yellow fever booster vaccination.

The CDR3 nucleotides are TGTGCCAGCAGGGGACAGGGTGCCCCCTACGAGCAGTACTTC. Amino acids: CASRGQGAPYEQYF. This sequence joins TRBV4-2 and TRBJ2-7; TRBD1 agrees at 9 bases. With V trimmed by 6 bases and J by 2 bases, 5 bases remained unmatched. Germline V gene lookup returns CDR1 LGHNA and CDR2 YNFKEQ. The CDR3 consists of 14 residues.